The clone carrying this T cell receptor (beta chain) showed up many times. From RNA transcripts, TCR beta CDR3 regions were amplified. When the TCR CDR3 underwent first-round RT-PCR, the HTBI primer set was used. From the multiplex PCR reads, TCRdb called clonotypes with MiXCR, one entry per CDR3 protein. The data show hundreds of thousands of distinct CDR3 sequences, with under 15% seen just once and approximately 13% held by the top ten. Germline trimming cut 6 bases from V and 3 bases from J; bases unmatched to any gene: 4. The CDR3 is 14 residues long. CDR1 and CDR2 from the germline V gene are MNHNS and SASEGT. The data originate from a study of T cells in Graves' hyperthyroidism and ophthalmopathy. Patients affected by ophthalmopathy presented a Clinical Activity Score of at least 3, a NOSPECS grade of at least 4, and disease duration below 3 months.

The chain links TRBV6-1 to TRBJ1-5, with 8 bases aligning to TRBD1. The sample was blood. This receptor was identified in a man aged 18-30 years with Graves' ophthalmopathy. The CDR3 is CASSPGQANQPQHF. CDR3 bases: TGTGCCAGCAGCCCGGGACAGGCCAATCAGCCCCAGCATTTT.